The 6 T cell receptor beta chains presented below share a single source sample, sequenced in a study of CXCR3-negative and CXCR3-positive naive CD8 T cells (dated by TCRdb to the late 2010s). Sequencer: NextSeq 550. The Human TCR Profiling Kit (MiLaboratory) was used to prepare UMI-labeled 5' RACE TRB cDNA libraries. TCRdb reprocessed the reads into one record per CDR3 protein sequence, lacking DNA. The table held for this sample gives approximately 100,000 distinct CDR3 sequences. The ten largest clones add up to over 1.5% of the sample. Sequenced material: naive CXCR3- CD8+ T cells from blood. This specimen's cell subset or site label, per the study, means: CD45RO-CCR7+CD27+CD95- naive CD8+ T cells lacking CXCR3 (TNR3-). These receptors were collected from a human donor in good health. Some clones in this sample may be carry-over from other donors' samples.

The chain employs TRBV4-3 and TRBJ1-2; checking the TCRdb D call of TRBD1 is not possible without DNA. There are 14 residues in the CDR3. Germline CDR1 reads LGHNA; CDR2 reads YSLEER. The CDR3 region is CASSQAQGNYGYTF.

CDR3 protein: CASTTGTGRYEQYF. This chain connects TRBV2 to TRBJ2-7; TCRdb calls TRBD1, which cannot be checked without DNA. Germline CDR1 is SNHLY and CDR2 is FYNNEI. This CDR3 is built from 14 residues. Full variable domain (missing parts from reference TRBV2 and TRBJ2-7): EPEVTQTPSHQVTQMGQEVILRCVPISNHLYFYWYRQILGQKVEFLVSFYNNEISEKSEIFDDQFSVERPDGSNFTLKIRSTKLEDSAMYFCASTTGTGRYEQYFGPGTRLTVT.

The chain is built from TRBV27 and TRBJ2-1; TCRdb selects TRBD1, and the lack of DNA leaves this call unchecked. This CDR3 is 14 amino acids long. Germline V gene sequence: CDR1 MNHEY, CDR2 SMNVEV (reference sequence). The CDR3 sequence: CASTLRDSDNEQFF.

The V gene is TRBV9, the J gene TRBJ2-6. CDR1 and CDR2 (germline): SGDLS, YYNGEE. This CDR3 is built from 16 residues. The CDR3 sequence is CASSVARDSGANVLTF. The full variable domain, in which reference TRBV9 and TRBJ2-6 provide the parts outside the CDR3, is DSGVTQTPKHLITATGQRVTLRCSPRSGDLSVYWYQQSLDQGLQFLIQYYNGEERAKGNILERFSAQQFPDLHSELNLSSLELGDSALYFCASSVARDSGANVLTFGAGSRLTVL.

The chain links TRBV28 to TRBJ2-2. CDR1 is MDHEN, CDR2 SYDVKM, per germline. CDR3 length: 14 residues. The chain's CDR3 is CASSLHYQTGELFF.

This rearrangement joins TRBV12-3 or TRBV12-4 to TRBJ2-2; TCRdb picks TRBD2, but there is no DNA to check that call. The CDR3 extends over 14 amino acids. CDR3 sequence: CASGSGQNTGELFF.